This passage covers 23 T cell receptor beta chains from one sample sequenced in a study of blood T cell repertoires in COVID-19. Using immunoSEQ multiplex PCR, the repertoire was profiled, and TCRdb retains in-frame clones only, with some absent. The sample consists of more than 350,000 clones, roughly nine tenths of them appearing once. The material sequenced was PBMCs or T cells enriched from blood (not recorded which). Source of these receptors: a man younger than 30 who had recovered from COVID-19.

The chain is built from TRBV11-2 and TRBJ1-3, with 10 bases matching TRBD1. Looked up from germline, CDR1 is SGHAT and CDR2 is FQNNGV. The CDR3 is 17 residues long. J was trimmed by 4 bases and V by 5 bases; bases with no gene match: 11. Written as DNA, the CDR3 is TGTGCCAGCAGCCTAAGGACGGGACAGGGGTCGGGAAACACCATATATTTT. Amino acids: CASSLRTGQGSGNTIYF.

This chain uses TRBV6-5 with TRBJ1-1; 7 nucleotides align to TRBD1. The CDR3 totals 12 residues. With V trimmed by 6 bases and J by 6 bases, 4 bases remained unmatched. CDR1 MNHEY and CDR2 SVGAGI come from the germline V gene. The CDR3 nucleotides are TGTGCCAGCAGGCCCGACAGGGCTGAAGCTTTCTTT. Amino acids: CASRPDRAEAFF.

The rearrangement links TRBV7-9 to TRBJ1-3; D is ambiguous. This CDR3 has 16 amino acids. Germline V CDR1 and CDR2: SEHNR, FQNEAQ (reference sequence). Trimming took 1 base from V and 0 from J, leaving 10 bases between them. CDR3 sequence (DNA): TGTGCCAGCAGCTTAGAGGATCCTAGCTCTGGAAACACCATATATTTT. This sequence encodes CASSLEDPSSGNTIYF.

V is TRBV7-8 and J is TRBJ1-2; 9 nucleotides agree with TRBD1. The CDR3 sequence is 19 residues long. Germline CDR1 is SGHVS and CDR2 is FQNEAQ. The V segment lost 4 bases and the J segment 4 bases; nucleotides outside the gene matches: 19. The CDR3 DNA sequence: TGTGCCAGCAGCTCGACCCCTTCAAGGGGGACAGGGACGGGCTATGGCTACACCTTC. As protein: CASSSTPSRGTGTGYGYTF.

The genes are TRBV5-1 and TRBJ2-5; the match to TRBD1 covers 9 bases. The CDR3 is 14 amino acids. The V and J ends lost 4 bases and 7 bases, in that order; junction bases with no gene match: 8. The germline CDR1 and CDR2 sequences are SGHRS and YFSETQ. The CDR3 DNA reads TGCGCCAGCAGCCCGAGATCGGGACAGGGGACCCAGTACTTC. As protein: CASSPRSGQGTQYF. Complete variable domain (other parts from reference TRBV5-1 and TRBJ2-5): KAGVTQTPRYLIKTRGQQVTLSCSPISGHRSVSWYQQTPGQGLQFLFEYFSETQRNKGNFPGRFSGRQFSNSRSEMNVSTLELGDSALYLCASSPRSGQGTQYFGPGTRLLVL.

The chain has TRBV5-1 and TRBJ1-5; no clear D gene. Germline loops: CDR1 SGHRS, CDR2 YFSETQ. Trimming removed 0 bases at V and 7 bases at J, with 8 bases between. The CDR3 sequence is 13 residues long. The CDR3 DNA sequence: TGCGCCAGCAGCTTGGGGACTGGGCAGCCCCAGCATTTT. As protein: CASSLGTGQPQHF.

The rearrangement uses TRBV5-1 and TRBJ1-2; 9 nucleotides align to TRBD1. J lost 2 bases, V lost 4 bases, and 12 bases had no gene match. This CDR3 has 17 residues. Per germline, CDR1 SGHRS and CDR2 YFSETQ. The CDR3 DNA reads as TGCGCCAGCAGCCTACAACCGCCGGGACAGGGAAACTATGGCTACACCTTC. Protein sequence: CASSLQPPGQGNYGYTF. Full variable domain (outside the CDR3, taken from reference TRBV5-1 and TRBJ1-2): KAGVTQTPRYLIKTRGQQVTLSCSPISGHRSVSWYQQTPGQGLQFLFEYFSETQRNKGNFPGRFSGRQFSNSRSEMNVSTLELGDSALYLCASSLQPPGQGNYGYTFGSGTRLTVV.

The J gene is TRBJ2-7, the V gene TRBV30; 7 nucleotides match TRBD1. The CDR3 consists of 14 residues. Germline V CDR1 and CDR2: GTSNPN, SVGIG (reference sequence). The V segment lost 2 bases and the J segment 2 bases; nucleotides outside the gene matches: 6. The CDR3 protein is CAWSHTGVTYEQYF. Written as DNA, the CDR3 is TGTGCCTGGAGTCATACAGGGGTAACCTACGAGCAGTACTTC. The full variable domain, completed using reference TRBV30 and TRBJ2-7, is SQTIHQWPATLVQPVGSPLSLECTVEGTSNPNLYWYRQAAGRGLQLLFYSVGIGQISSEVPQNLSASRPQDRQFILSSKKLLLSDSGFYLCAWSHTGVTYEQYFGPGTRLTVT.

The genes are TRBV28 and TRBJ1-1; TRBD1 matches at 8 bases. Trimming removed 1 base from V and 0 bases from J; junction bases left unmatched: 7. The CDR3 consists of 17 residues. Germline V CDR1 and CDR2: MDHEN, SYDVKM. The CDR3 loop is CASSLSQGGWMNTEAFF. DNA for the CDR3: TGTGCCAGCAGTTTATCACAGGGGGGATGGATGAACACTGAAGCTTTCTTT.

The gene calls are TRBV9 and TRBJ1-2; the D gene is possibly TRBD1 (5 bases). Per the germline V gene, CDR1 is SGDLS and CDR2 is YYNGEE. Trimming took 0 bases from V and 8 from J, leaving 8 bases between them. The CDR3 totals 12 residues. CDR3: CASSVGGSGYTF. The DNA for the CDR3 is TGTGCCAGCAGCGTAGGGGGCTCCGGCTACACCTTC.

The chain links TRBV5-4 to TRBJ2-2; TRBD2 matches at 8 bases. This CDR3 comprises 14 residues. Trimming cost V 4 bases and J 7 bases; bases outside gene matches: 6. Germline CDR1 is SGHNT and CDR2 is YYREEE (reference sequence). In DNA form, the CDR3 reads TGTGCCAGCAGCGGAGCGGGAGAGGTCGGGGAGCTGTTTTTT. Residues: CASSGAGEVGELFF.

The gene calls are TRBV4-2 and TRBJ2-1, with 8 bases aligning to TRBD2. The germline V gene has CDR1 LGHNA and CDR2 YNFKEQ. CDR3 length: 18 amino acids. The J segment lost 7 bases and the V segment lost 0 bases, leaving 14 bases of the junction unmatched. CDR3 sequence: CASSQDLRGTSGYNEQFF. The DNA for the CDR3 is TGTGCCAGCAGCCAAGATTTAAGGGGGACTAGTGGGTATAATGAGCAGTTCTTC.

This chain uses TRBV6-1 with TRBJ1-6; D perhaps matches TRBD1 (5 bases). V was shortened by 3 bases and J by 1 base, with 13 bases between the two germline ends. The CDR3 loop spans 17 amino acids. Germline lookup yields CDR1 MNHNS and CDR2 SASEGT. DNA for the CDR3: TGTGCCAGCAGTGACAACAGGTTCCTGTCCTATAATTCACCCCTCCACTTT. Its protein is CASSDNRFLSYNSPLHF.

The chain links TRBV6-5 to TRBJ1-5, with D maybe TRBD1 (5 bases). The CDR3 sequence is 13 residues long. Trimming took 5 bases from V and 6 from J, leaving 11 bases between them. Germline loops: CDR1 MNHEY, CDR2 SVGAGI. The CDR3 region is CASSTVGGQPQHF. The CDR3 nucleotides are TGTGCCAGCAGTACAGTGGGGGGTCAGCCCCAGCATTTT.

The chain has TRBV12-5 and TRBJ2-5; 12 bases are a match to TRBD1. CDR1 is LGHNT, CDR2 FRNRAP, per germline. The V gene end was trimmed by 5 bases and the J gene end by 4 bases; junction bases not matched to a gene: 11. The CDR3 is made up of 17 amino acids. The CDR3 DNA sequence: TGTGCTAGTGGTCCAGGGGTCCGGGACAGGGGGCGAGAGACCCAGTACTTC. It translates to CASGPGVRDRGRETQYF.

The rearrangement uses TRBV11-2 and TRBJ2-7; weak D call: TRBD2 (6 bases). The germline V gene encodes CDR1 SGHAT and CDR2 FQNNGV. There are 14 residues in the CDR3. The V gene lost 5 bases and the J gene lost 9 bases, with 20 bases spanning the gap. DNA of the CDR3: TGTGCCAGCAGCGGGGGGAACCTAGGAGGCACGCAGTACTTC. Protein: CASSGGNLGGTQYF.

The chain uses TRBV18 and TRBJ2-7; 10 bases line up with TRBD2. This CDR3 has 17 residues. The V segment lost 4 bases and the J segment 2 bases; nucleotides outside the gene matches: 11. The V gene's germline CDR1 is KGHSH and CDR2 LQKENI. The CDR3: CASSRITGTSEAYEQYF. CDR3 DNA: TGTGCCAGCTCACGCATAACCGGGACTAGCGAGGCCTACGAGCAGTACTTC.

J is TRBJ2-3 and V is TRBV7-3, with 7 bases that match TRBD2. The junction had 4 bases not matched to a gene; V was cut back by 2 bases and J by 2 bases. There are 15 residues in the CDR3. The V gene's germline CDR1 is SGHTA and CDR2 FQGTGA. The CDR3 is CASSLGGLYTDTQYF. CDR3 nucleotides: TGTGCCAGCAGCTTAGGGGGACTATACACAGATACGCAGTATTTT.

This clone was seen only once. The chain recombines TRBV10-2 with TRBJ1-1; D perhaps matches TRBD1 (6 bases). Germline CDR1 is WSHSY and CDR2 is SAAADI. V lost 4 bases and J 11 bases, leaving 20 bases between the germline ends. This CDR3 has 14 amino acids. The CDR3 DNA reads as TGCGCCAGCAGTGTCGAGGGACACCGGTACGAGGCTTTCTTT. It translates to CASSVEGHRYEAFF.

The rearrangement joins TRBV13 to TRBJ2-7, with D unclear. This CDR3 spans 12 amino acids. From germline, CDR1 is PRHDT and CDR2 FYEKMQ (reference sequence). Trimming left V 2 bases short and J 6 bases short, with 8 bases between. The CDR3 loop reads CASSLPPGEQYF. For the CDR3, the DNA is TGTGCCAGCAGCTTACCCCCGGGCGAGCAGTACTTC.

The rearrangement links TRBV2 to TRBJ1-1; 9 bases are shared with TRBD1. V lost 3 bases to trimming and J lost 0 bases; unmatched junction nucleotides: 5. The CDR3 contains 16 residues. CDR1 and CDR2 from the germline V gene are SNHLY and FYNNEI. The CDR3 sequence: CASSDGTGTMNTEAFF. The CDR3 DNA reads as TGTGCCAGCAGTGACGGGACAGGGACTATGAACACTGAAGCTTTCTTT.

J is TRBJ2-3 and V is TRBV25-1; possibly TRBD2 for D (5 bases). The V end lost 4 bases, the J end lost 1 base, and 6 bases lay between the germline ends. The CDR3 is 13 amino acids. Germline loops: CDR1 MGHDK, CDR2 SYGVNS. CDR3 DNA sequence: TGTGCCAGCAGTGTCGGGGGCACAGATACGCAGTATTTT. Its protein is CASSVGGTDTQYF.

V and J are TRBV28 and TRBJ1-5; 7 bases are a match to TRBD1. Trimming took 6 bases from V and 3 from J; bases not matched to a gene: 8. CDR1 is MDHEN, CDR2 SYDVKM, per germline. CDR3 size: 15 residues. The CDR3 loop is CASSYDRVANQPQHF. In DNA, the CDR3 is TGTGCCAGCAGCTATGACAGGGTGGCCAATCAGCCCCAGCATTTT.